The sequence of this TCR beta chain was determined in a study of shared clonotypes between healthy human individuals. Germline CDR1 is SNHLY and CDR2 is FYNNEI. The ends were cut back, 8 bases at V and 0 bases at J, with 11 bases in the middle. This CDR3 contains 14 residues. Some clones are missing from TCRdb's copy, which holds only in-frame ones; the method was immunoSEQ multiplex PCR. The table records about 470,000 clones, 70% to 80% of them present only once. This clonotype was sampled from a middle-aged woman in good health. Some clones in this sample may be carry-over from other donors' samples. Sequencing was carried out using PBMCs. This chain uses TRBV2 with TRBJ1-5; the D gene is possibly TRBD1 (6 bases). The CDR3 spells CASEGQFSNQPQHF. As DNA, the CDR3 is TGTGCCAGCGAGGGACAATTTAGCAATCAGCCCCAGCATTTT.